This TCR beta chain was recorded in a study of blood T cell repertoires in COVID-19 (dated by TCRdb to 2019 to 2021). At the level of the whole study: Collaborator samples came from the United States, Italy and Spain and covered acute and convalescent phases of COVID-19. The material from the prospective study consisted of cDNA or gDNA derived from T cells, B-cell-depleted T cells, or PBMCs. Deeply sampled blood TCRbeta repertoires from subjects exposed to, actively infected with, or recovered from COVID-19 were included in the dataset. The repertoires were made available in a free public database intended to serve as a resource for research on the immune response to SARS-CoV-2. Samples came from the ongoing ImmuneRACE study (first 160 participants) plus 1,254 subjects from 6 global collaborators. The sample metadata nearly always contained a de-identified subject ID, COVID-19 status, age in years and sex. HLA class I and class II types, where available, came from metadata supplied by the sample provider rather than from assay-based typing. What the research found in general, with its limitations: The quantity of clinical and demographic metadata differed by source and by participant and was supplied without curation.

Collaborating institutions collected whole blood in K2EDTA tubes following their own protocols. For TCRbeta analysis, collaborator samples were shipped as frozen whole blood, as isolated PBMCs, or as DNA extracted from either sample type. TCRbeta CDR3 regions were amplified from genomic DNA by means of the immunoSEQ Assay, a bias-controlled multiplex PCR. Concerning the study's data processing: The number of nucleated cells in each sample was estimated by amplification of reference gene primers within the assay. Sequence reads were collapsed and filtered to measure the absolute abundance of every unique TCRbeta CDR3 rearrangement. For each sample, productive Simpson clonality was calculated as the square root of Simpson's diversity index across productive rearrangements. The clones in this table, taken by TCRdb from immuneACCESS, are in-frame only. Not every clone is retained; where verified, under half of the shortfall comes from an unresolved V gene, and the cause of the rest is unknown. The DNA was the basis for D and trimming; V, J and clone size are from that table. The table for this sample lists 130,000 or so clones; approximately 90% of them were counted only once. In total, the top ten clones hold 15% to 20% of the sample.

CDR1 and CDR2 were assigned from the germline V gene as LGHNA and YSLEER. Trimming removed 0 bases from V and 0 bases from J, leaving 9 bases between the germline ends. Spanning cysteine to phenylalanine, the CDR3 consists of 15 amino acids. CDR3 DNA is the only sequence kept; it has 45 bases, read in frame from the first base. On this clone: The clone's antigen remains unknown. The input lacks base qualities; no much larger clone sits a single base away.

The sequence came from a man between 50 and 59 years old with active or convalescent COVID-19. The sequenced sample consisted of peripheral blood. This receptor chain uses TRBV4-3 and TRBJ2-7; D gene: possibly TRBD2, on 5 matching bases. The nucleotide sequence is TGCGCCAGCAGCCAAGATAGCGAAAGCTCCTACGAGCAGTACTTC. Its protein product is CASSQDSESSYEQYF.